What follows describes a single TCR beta chain. No antigen is known for it. The sample belongs to a study of cytomegalovirus exposure and HLA in healthy donors. Findings and limits, study-wide: Sequencing artifact likely explains a cluster of highly shared sequence variants. In a later analysis, at a false discovery rate of 0.05, over 15,000 TCR beta sequences matched HLA alleles. According to a later analysis, most TCR beta chains associated with CMV appeared HLA-restricted. The authors listed around 150 TCR beta chains as cytomegalovirus-associated.

With 60 Vbeta and 13 Jbeta primers, the PCR was carried out. TCRdb's copy holds only in-frame clones and misses some; the assay was immunoSEQ multiplex PCR. Among tens of thousands of clones listed, 78% were seen once. Germline V gives CDR1 MGHRA, CDR2 YSYEKL. The V gene end was trimmed by 4 bases and the J gene end by 5 bases; junction bases not matched to a gene: 12. The CDR3 is made up of 16 amino acids. This clonotype was sampled from a male donor in good health and CMV-seropositive. The material sequenced was PBMCs. The gene calls are TRBV4-1 and TRBJ2-5; TRBD1 aligns across 8 bases. The CDR3 nucleotides read TGCGCCAGCAGCCGGGAAACAGGGGGTGGGTGGGAGACCCAGTACTTC. Encoded protein: CASSRETGGGWETQYF.